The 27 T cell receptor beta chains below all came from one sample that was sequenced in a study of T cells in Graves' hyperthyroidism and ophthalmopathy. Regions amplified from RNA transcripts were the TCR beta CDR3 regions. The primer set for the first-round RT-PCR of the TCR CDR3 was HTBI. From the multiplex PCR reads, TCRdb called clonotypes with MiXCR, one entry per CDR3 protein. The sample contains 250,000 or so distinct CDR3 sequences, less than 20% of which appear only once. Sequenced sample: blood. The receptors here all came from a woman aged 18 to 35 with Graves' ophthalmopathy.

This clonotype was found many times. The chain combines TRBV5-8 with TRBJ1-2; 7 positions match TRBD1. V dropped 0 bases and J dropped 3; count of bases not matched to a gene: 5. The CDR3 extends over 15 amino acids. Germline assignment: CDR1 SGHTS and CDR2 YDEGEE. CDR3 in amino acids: CASSLADRMDYGYTF. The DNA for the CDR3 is TGTGCCAGCAGCTTGGCGGACAGGATGGACTATGGCTACACCTTC.

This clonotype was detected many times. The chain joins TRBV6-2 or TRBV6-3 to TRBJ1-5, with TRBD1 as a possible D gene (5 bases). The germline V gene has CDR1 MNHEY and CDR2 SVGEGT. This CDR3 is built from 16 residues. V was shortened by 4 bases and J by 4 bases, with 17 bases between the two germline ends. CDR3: CASSFPGGRANQPQHF. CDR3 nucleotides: TGTGCCAGCAGTTTCCCCGGGGGACGGGCAAATCAGCCCCAGCATTTT.

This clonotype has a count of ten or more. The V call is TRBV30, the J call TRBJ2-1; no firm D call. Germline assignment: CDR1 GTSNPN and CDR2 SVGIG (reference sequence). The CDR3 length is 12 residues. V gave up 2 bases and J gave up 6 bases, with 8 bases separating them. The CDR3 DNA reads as TGTGCCTGGAGTATAAGAGGCAATGAGCAGTTCTTC. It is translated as CAWSIRGNEQFF.

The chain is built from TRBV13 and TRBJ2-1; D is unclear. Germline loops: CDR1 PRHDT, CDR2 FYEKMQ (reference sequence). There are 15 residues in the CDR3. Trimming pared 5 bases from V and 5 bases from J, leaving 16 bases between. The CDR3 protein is CASSQYPQWNNEQFF. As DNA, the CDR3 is TGTGCCAGCAGCCAATACCCCCAGTGGAACAATGAGCAGTTCTTC.

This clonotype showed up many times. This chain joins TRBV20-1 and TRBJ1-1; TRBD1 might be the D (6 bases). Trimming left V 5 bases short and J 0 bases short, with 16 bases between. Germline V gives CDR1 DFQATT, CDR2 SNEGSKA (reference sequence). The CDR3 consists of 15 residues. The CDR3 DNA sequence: TGCAGTGCTCTGACAGGACAAAACATGAACACTGAAGCTTTCTTT. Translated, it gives CSALTGQNMNTEAFF.

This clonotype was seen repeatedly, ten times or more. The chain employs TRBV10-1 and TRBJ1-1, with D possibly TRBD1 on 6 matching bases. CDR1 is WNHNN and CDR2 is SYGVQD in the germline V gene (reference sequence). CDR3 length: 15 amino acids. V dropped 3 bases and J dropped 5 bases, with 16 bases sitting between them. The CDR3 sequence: CASSDGGATGTEAFF. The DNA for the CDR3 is TGCGCCAGCAGTGATGGGGGGGCGACTGGTACTGAAGCTTTCTTT.

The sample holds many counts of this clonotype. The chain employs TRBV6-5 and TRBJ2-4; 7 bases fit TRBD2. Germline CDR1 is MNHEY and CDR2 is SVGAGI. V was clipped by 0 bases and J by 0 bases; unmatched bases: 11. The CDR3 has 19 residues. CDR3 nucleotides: TGTGCCAGCAGTTACTCGCCAGCGGGAAGGGCGGTAGCCAAAAACATTCAGTACTTC. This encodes CASSYSPAGRAVAKNIQYF.

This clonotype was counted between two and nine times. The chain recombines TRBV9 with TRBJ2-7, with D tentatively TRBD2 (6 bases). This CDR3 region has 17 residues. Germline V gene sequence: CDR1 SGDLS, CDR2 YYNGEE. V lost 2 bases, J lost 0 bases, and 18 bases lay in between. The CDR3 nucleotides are TGTGCCAGCAGCGTTGTAGCGGAACCCAAGGGCTCCTACGAGCAGTACTTC. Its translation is CASSVVAEPKGSYEQYF.

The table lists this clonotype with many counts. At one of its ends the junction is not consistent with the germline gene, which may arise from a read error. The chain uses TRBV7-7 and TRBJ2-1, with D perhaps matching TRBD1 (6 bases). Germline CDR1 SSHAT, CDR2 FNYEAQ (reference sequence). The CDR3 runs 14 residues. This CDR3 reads CASSFRGLVNEQFF. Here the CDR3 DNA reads TGTGCTAGCAGCTTCAGGGGTTTAGTTAATGAGCAGTTCTTC. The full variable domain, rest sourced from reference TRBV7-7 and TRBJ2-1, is GAGVSQSPRYKVTKRGQDVTLRCDPISSHATLYWYQQALGQGPEFLTYFNYEAQPDKSGLPSDRFSAERPEGSISTLTIQRTEQRDSAMYRCASSFRGLVNEQFFGPGTRLTVL.

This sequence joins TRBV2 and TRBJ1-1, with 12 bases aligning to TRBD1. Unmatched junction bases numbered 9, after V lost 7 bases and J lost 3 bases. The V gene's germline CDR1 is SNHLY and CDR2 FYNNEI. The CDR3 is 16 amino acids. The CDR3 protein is CASTMGQGAWDTEAFF. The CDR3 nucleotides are TGTGCCAGCACCATGGGACAGGGGGCTTGGGACACTGAAGCTTTCTTT.

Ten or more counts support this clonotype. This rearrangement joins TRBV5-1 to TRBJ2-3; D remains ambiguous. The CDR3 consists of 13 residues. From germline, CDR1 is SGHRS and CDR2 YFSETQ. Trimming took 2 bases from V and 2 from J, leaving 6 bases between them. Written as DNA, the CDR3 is TGCGCCAGCAGCTTCGGGCACACAGATACGCAGTATTTT. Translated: CASSFGHTDTQYF.

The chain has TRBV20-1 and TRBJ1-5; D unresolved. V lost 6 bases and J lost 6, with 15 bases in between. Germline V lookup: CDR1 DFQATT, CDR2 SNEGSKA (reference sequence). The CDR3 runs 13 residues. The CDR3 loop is CSAQAWTSQPQHF. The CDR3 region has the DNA TGCAGTGCCCAAGCCTGGACCAGTCAGCCCCAGCATTTT.

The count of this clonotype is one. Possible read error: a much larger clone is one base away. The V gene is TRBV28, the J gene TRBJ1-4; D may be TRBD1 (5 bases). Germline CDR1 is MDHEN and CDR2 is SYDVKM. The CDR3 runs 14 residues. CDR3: CANSLGGENEKLFF. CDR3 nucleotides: TGTGCCAACAGTTTGGGGGGGGAAAACGAAAAACTGTTTTTT.

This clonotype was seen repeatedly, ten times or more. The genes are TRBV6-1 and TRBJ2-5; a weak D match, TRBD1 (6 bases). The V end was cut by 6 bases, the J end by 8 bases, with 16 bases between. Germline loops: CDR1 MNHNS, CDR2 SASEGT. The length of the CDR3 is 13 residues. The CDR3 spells CASRTGPGGTQYF. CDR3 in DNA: TGTGCCAGCAGAACAGGGCCAGGTGGTACCCAGTACTTC.

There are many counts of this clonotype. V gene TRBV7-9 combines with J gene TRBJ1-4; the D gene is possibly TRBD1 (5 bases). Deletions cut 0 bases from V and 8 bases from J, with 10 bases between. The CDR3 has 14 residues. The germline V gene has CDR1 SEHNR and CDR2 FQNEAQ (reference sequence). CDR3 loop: CASSLARGTEKLFF. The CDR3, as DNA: TGTGCCAGCAGCTTAGCCCGGGGGACCGAAAAACTGTTTTTT.

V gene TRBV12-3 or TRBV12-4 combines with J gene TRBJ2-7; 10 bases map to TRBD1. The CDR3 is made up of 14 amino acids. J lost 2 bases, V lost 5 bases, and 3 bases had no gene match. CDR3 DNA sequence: TGTGCCAGCAGTGCGGGACAGGGGACCTACGAGCAGTACTTC. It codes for CASSAGQGTYEQYF.

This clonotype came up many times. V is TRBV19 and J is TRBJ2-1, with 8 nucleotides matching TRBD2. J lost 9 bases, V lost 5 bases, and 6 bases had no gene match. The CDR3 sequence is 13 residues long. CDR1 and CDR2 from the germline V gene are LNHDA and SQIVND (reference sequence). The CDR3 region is CASSPTSGSEQFF. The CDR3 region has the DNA TGTGCCAGTAGTCCTACAAGCGGGAGTGAGCAGTTCTTC.

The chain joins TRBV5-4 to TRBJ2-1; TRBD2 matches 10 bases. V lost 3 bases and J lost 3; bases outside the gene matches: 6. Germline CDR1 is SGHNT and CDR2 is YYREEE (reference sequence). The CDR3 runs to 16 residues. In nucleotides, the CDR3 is TGTGCCAGCAGCTCGCTAGCGGGAGTGGGCTACAATGAGCAGTTCTTC. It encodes CASSSLAGVGYNEQFF.

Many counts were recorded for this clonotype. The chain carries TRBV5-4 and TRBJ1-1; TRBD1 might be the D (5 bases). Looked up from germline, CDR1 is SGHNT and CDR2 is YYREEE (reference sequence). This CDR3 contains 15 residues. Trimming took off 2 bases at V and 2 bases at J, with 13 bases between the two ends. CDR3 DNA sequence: TGTGCCAGCAGCTTTCCGAACGGACACAACACTGAAGCTTTCTTT. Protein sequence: CASSFPNGHNTEAFF.

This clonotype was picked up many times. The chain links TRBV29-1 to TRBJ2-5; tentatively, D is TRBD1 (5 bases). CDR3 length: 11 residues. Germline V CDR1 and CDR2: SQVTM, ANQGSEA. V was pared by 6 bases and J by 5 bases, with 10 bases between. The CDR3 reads CSVSRVETQYF. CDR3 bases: TGCAGCGTCTCCAGGGTGGAGACCCAGTACTTC.

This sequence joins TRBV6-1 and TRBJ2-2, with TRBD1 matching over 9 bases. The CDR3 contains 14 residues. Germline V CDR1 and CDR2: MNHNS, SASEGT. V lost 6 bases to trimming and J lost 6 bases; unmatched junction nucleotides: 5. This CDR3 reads CASRGTGTSGELFF. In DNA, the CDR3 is TGTGCCAGCAGAGGGACAGGGACATCCGGGGAGCTGTTTTTT.

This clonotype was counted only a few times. CDR3 sequence (DNA): TGTGCCAGCAGTAAGGGACAGAGGGACGGCTACACCTTC. It codes for CASSKGQRDGYTF. V and J are TRBV6-1 and TRBJ1-2, with TRBD1 identical over 7 bases. Germline assignment: CDR1 MNHNS and CDR2 SASEGT. Losses at the gene ends were 5 bases for V and 8 bases for J; bases not matched to a gene: 8. This CDR3 has 13 residues.

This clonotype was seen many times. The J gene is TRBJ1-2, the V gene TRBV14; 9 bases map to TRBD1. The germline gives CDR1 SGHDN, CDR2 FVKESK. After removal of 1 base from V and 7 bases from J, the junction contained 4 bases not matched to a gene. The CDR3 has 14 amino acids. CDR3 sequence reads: CASSQGTGDLGYTF. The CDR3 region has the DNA TGTGCCAGCAGCCAAGGGACAGGGGATCTTGGCTACACCTTC.

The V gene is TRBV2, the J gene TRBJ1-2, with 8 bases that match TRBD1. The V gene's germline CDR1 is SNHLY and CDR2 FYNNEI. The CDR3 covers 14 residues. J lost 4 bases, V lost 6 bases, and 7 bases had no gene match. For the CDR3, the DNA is TGTGCCAGCAGCGGGGGGACAGGATCCTATGGCTACACCTTC. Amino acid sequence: CASSGGTGSYGYTF.

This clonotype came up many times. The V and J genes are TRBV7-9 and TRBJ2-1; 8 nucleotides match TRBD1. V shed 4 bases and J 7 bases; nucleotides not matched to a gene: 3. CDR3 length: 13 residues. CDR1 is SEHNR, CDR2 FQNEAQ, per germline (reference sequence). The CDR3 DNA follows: TGTGCCAGCAGCTCAGGGACAGGTAATGAGCAGTTCTTC. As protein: CASSSGTGNEQFF. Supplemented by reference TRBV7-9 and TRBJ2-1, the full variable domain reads DTGVSQNPRHKITKRGQNVTFRCDPISEHNRLYWYRQTLGQGPEFLTYFQNEAQLEKSRLLSDRFSAERPKGSFSTLEIQRTEQGDSAMYLCASSSGTGNEQFFGPGTRLTVL.

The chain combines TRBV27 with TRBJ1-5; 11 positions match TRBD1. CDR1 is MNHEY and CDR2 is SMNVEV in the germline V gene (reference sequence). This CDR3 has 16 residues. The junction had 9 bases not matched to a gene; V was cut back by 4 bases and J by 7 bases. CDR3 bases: TGTGCCAGCAGTTGGGGGACAGGGGGAAGTCGGCAGCCCCAGCATTTT. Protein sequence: CASSWGTGGSRQPQHF.

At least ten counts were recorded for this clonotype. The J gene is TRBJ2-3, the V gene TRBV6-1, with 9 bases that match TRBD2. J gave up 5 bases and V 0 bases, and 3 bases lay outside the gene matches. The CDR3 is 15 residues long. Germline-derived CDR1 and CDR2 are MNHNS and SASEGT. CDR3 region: CASSEARGGGDTQYF. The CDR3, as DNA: TGTGCCAGCAGTGAAGCGCGGGGGGGGGGAGATACGCAGTATTTT.